Listed below are T cell receptor beta chains from one sample, sequenced in a study of metastatic and nonmetastatic thyroid tumors. TCRdb re-called the PCR reads via MiXCR. The data contain approximately 16,000 clones, 25% of them singletons. The specimen was blood. The receptor source for this set is a male donor with papillary thyroid cancer or a benign thyroid nodule (not recorded which). Some clones in this sample may be carry-over from other donors' samples. Both conserved end residues are trimmed from each CDR3.

v_call: TRBV9
cdr3_aa: ASSVVASGIFYNEQF

v_call: TRBV25-1
cdr3_aa: ASGYSTYTDTQY

v_call: TRBV5-1
cdr3_aa: ASSSTGGLYNEQF

v_call: TRBV30
cdr3_aa: AWSVRRGKPQH

v_call: TRBV20-1
cdr3_aa: SAEGGYDEQY

v_call: TRBV6-1
cdr3_aa: SSRSLAGDYNEQF

v_call: TRBV5-6
cdr3_aa: ASSLGLQDEQF

v_call: TRBV14
cdr3_aa: ASSQQGGGTGELF

v_call: TRBV20-1
cdr3_aa: SARDLGQGAGIMF

v_call: TRBV4-2
cdr3_aa: ASSLRLGTSSYEQY

v_call: TRBV2
cdr3_aa: AIRPDSQETQY

v_call: TRBV5-1
cdr3_aa: ASSPEAQTNEKLF

v_call: TRBV6-1
cdr3_aa: ASSSGPRLSSGNTIY

v_call: TRBV3-1
cdr3_aa: ASSRLGSRNTGELF

v_call: TRBV4-1
cdr3_aa: ASSQQTGVYYGYT

v_call: TRBV28
cdr3_aa: ASSLGRGRGPVSNQPQH

v_call: TRBV19
cdr3_aa: ASTKPPGLAGAGSTDTQY

v_call: TRBV7-9
cdr3_aa: ASSLNSLNQPQH

v_call: TRBV12-3/TRBV12-4
cdr3_aa: ASRTRTSGDNEQF

v_call: TRBV20-1
cdr3_aa: SATLLAGGYEQY

v_call: TRBV15
cdr3_aa: ATSYNLIRGRVETQY

v_call: TRBV18
cdr3_aa: ASSPGEGQETQY

v_call: TRBV7-8
cdr3_aa: ASSDRPRGQDTQY

v_call: TRBV3-1
cdr3_aa: ASSQEALETQY

v_call: TRBV24-1
cdr3_aa: ATNPQGQAFYLTTEAF

v_call: TRBV7-2
cdr3_aa: ASSLGTESSGGQH

v_call: TRBV20-1
cdr3_aa: SASRLEAF

v_call: TRBV24-1
cdr3_aa: ATRGTADGEQF

v_call: TRBV5-1
cdr3_aa: ASSLRGGDEKLF

v_call: TRBV7-3
cdr3_aa: ASSSGPNNEQF

v_call: TRBV5-1
cdr3_aa: ASSVSNTEAF

v_call: TRBV4-1
cdr3_aa: ASSERERGYEQY

v_call: TRBV27
cdr3_aa: ASSLRLITDTQY

v_call: TRBV27
cdr3_aa: ASSGQTSAYEQY

v_call: TRBV5-1
cdr3_aa: ASATGSREKLF

v_call: TRBV20-1
cdr3_aa: SARVTPGQGVGTEAF

v_call: TRBV7-3
cdr3_aa: ASSPDRDTGELF

v_call: TRBV20-1
cdr3_aa: SAGKTGSSYNEQF

v_call: TRBV25-1
cdr3_aa: ASRIGVSTEAF

v_call: TRBV20-1
cdr3_aa: SARDGLAGATDTQY

v_call: TRBV2
cdr3_aa: ASSVSGTANQETQY

v_call: TRBV30
cdr3_aa: AWRWGLGYEQY

v_call: TRBV13
cdr3_aa: ASSLGLAGALGGELF

v_call: TRBV20-1
cdr3_aa: SAMIGGGELF

v_call: TRBV24-1
cdr3_aa: ATSDVNTGGGYNEQF

v_call: TRBV6-5
cdr3_aa: ASSYSVISGGTNTEAF

v_call: TRBV4-2
cdr3_aa: ASSPIPGRTDTQY

v_call: TRBV20-1
cdr3_aa: SADSGTSSYNEQF

v_call: TRBV20-1
cdr3_aa: SARDQTSGGRSAGELF

v_call: TRBV9
cdr3_aa: ASSVGARPDTQY

v_call: TRBV11-3
cdr3_aa: ASVTGPDSYEQY

v_call: TRBV20-1
cdr3_aa: SARWTGYT

v_call: TRBV5-1
cdr3_aa: ASKSLHISEAF

v_call: TRBV27
cdr3_aa: ASSRGGEETQY

v_call: TRBV6-1
cdr3_aa: ASSNTGYRDYEQY

v_call: TRBV5-1
cdr3_aa: ASSLGRLAGGNNEQF

v_call: TRBV4-1
cdr3_aa: ASSQGVGGSEAF

v_call: TRBV20-1
cdr3_aa: SARLESSYEQY

v_call: TRBV19
cdr3_aa: ASSIGGRGGIDTQY